This paragraph reports one T cell receptor beta chain. Its antigen is still unknown. V was clipped by 5 bases and J by 6 bases, with 16 bases between them. The germline CDR1 and CDR2 sequences are MGHRA and YSYEKL. The CDR3 is 14 amino acids. Some clones are missing from TCRdb's copy, which holds only in-frame ones; the method was immunoSEQ multiplex PCR. The top ten clones hold around 0.3% of a sample with 87,000 or so clones, 94% of them seen once. The data stem from a study of siplizumab effects on memory and regulatory T cells. Overall study findings and caveats: The authors did not confirm suppressive function in proliferating Tregs from siplizumab cultures. With siplizumab, Treg-derived clones averaged roughly 66% of mappable alloreactive CD4+ clones, versus around 25% in controls.

Specimen: non-Treg CD4+ T cells sorted from blood. The chain links TRBV4-1 to TRBJ1-1; D perhaps matches TRBD1 (5 bases). The receptor was derived from a human donor in good health. The CDR3 region has the DNA TGCGCCAGCAGCAAGACAGCAATGGCGGCTGAAGCTTTCTTT. Protein sequence: CASSKTAMAAEAFF.